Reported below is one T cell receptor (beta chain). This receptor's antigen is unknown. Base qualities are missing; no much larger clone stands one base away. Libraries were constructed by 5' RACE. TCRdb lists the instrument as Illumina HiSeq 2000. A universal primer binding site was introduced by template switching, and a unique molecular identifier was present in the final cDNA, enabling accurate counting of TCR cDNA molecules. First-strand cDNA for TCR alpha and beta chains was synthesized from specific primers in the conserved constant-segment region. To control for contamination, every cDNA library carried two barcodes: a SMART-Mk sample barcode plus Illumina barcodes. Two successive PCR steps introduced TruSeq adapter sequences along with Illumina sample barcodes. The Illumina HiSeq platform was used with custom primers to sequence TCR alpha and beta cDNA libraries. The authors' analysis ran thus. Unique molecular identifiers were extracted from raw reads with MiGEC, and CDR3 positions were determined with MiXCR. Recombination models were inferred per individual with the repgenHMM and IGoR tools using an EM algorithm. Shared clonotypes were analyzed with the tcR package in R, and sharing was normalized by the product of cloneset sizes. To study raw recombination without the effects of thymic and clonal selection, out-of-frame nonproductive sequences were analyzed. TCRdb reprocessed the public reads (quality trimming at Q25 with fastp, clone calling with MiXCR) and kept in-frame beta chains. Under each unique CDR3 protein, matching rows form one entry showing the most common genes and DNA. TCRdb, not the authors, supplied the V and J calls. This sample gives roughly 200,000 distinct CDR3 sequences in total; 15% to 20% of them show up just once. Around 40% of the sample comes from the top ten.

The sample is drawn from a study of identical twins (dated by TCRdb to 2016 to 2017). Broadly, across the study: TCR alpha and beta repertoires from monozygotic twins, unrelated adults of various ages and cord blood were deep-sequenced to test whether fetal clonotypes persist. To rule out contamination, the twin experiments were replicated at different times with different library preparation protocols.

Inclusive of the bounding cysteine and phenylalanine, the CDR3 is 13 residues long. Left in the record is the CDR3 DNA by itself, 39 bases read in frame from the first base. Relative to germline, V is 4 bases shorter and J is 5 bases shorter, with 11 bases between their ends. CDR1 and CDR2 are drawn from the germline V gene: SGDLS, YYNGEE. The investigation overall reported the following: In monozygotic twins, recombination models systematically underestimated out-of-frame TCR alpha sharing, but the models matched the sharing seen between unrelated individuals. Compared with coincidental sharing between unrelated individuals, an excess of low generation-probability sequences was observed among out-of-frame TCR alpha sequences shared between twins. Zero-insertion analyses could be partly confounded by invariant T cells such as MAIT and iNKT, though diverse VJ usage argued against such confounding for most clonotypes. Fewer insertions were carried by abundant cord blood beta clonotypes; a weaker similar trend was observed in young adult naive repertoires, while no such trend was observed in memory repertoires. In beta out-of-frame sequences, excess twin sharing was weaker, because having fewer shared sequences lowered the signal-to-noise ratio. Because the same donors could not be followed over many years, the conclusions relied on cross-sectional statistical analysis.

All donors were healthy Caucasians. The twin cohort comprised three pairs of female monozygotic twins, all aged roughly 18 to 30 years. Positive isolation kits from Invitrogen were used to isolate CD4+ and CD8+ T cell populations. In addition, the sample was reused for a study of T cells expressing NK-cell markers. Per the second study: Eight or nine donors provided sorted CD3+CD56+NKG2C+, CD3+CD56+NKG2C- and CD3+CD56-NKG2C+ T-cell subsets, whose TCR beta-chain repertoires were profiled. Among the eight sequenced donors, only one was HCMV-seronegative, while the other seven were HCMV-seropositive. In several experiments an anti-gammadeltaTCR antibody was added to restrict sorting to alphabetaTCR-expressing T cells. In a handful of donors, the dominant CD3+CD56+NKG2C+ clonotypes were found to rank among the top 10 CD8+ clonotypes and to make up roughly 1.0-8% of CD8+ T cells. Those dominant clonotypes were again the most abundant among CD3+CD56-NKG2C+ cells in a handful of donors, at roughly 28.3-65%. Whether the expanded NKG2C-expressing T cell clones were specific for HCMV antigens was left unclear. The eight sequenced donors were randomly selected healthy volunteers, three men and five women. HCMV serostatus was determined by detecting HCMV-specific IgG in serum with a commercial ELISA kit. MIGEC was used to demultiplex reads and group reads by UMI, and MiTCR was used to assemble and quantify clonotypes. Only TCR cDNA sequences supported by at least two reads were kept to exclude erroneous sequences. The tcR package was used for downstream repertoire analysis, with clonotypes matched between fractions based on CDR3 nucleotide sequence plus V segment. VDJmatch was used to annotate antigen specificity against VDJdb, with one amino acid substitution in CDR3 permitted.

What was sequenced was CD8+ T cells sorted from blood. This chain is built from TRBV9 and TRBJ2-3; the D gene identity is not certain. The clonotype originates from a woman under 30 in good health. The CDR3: CASSRGMLDTQYF. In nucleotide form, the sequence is TGTGCCAGCAGCCGTGGTATGTTAGATACGCAGTATTTT. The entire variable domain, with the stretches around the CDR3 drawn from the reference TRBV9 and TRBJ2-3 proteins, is DSGVTQTPKHLITATGQRVTLRCSPRSGDLSVYWYQQSLDQGLQFLIQYYNGEERAKGNILERFSAQQFPDLHSELNLSSLELGDSALYFCASSRGMLDTQYFGPGTRLTVL.